A selection of T cell receptor beta chains follows, all from one sample in a study of identifying expanded T cells in peripheral blood. Measured with immunoSEQ multiplex PCR; TCRdb has only the in-frame clones, and not every one. The sample carries about 78,000 clones, approximately 84% recorded once. Material for sequencing was blood. The origin of the receptors is a person aged 18 to 75 in good health. The CDR3 runs from the conserved cysteine through the conserved F or W. Clone sizes are given selectively: once, few, many, or a class where the clone is expanded.

v_gene	j_gene	abundance	CDR3aa
TRBV28	TRBJ1-5	.	CASSLLVQDSQPQHF
TRBV9	TRBJ2-1	.	CASSVDSRRQFF
TRBV5-6	TRBJ2-7	.	CASSLSGTTYEQYF
TRBV28	TRBJ2-7	.	CASRLSIHEQYF
TRBV25-1	TRBJ2-7	.	CASSAGTEREQYF
TRBV19	TRBJ2-7	.	CASTPLAGADEQYF
TRBV7-3	TRBJ2-3	.	CASSLTSGRTDTQYF
TRBV28	TRBJ2-7	.	CASSLAGVANEQYF
TRBV19	TRBJ1-1	.	CASSTQYADRMNTEAFF
TRBV7-8	TRBJ1-4	.	CASSLTGFVGEKLFF
TRBV6-5	TRBJ2-7	.	CASSSGVVGQYF
TRBV23-1	TRBJ1-2	.	CASSHEGGYGYTF
TRBV9	TRBJ2-2	once	CASSDGTGGTGELFF
TRBV4-3	TRBJ1-2	.	CASSQGSRENYGYTF
TRBV7-7	TRBJ2-7	.	CASSPIRTGPAEQYF
TRBV13	TRBJ2-7	.	CASRLAVDRLKPEQYF
TRBV7-7	TRBJ2-7	.	CASSPGTGSYEQYF
TRBV28	TRBJ2-5	.	CASLTGGGIETQYF
TRBV7-3	TRBJ2-7	.	CASIFSPGQGFPYEQYF
TRBV6-5	TRBJ2-1	.	CASSYKAEQFF
TRBV27	TRBJ2-5	.	CASSRGGETQYF
TRBV2	TRBJ1-2	.	CASSGQDIYGYTF
TRBV4-3	TRBJ2-1	.	CASSQRTSDYNEQFF
TRBV11-2	TRBJ2-1	medium-sized	CASSLGAPYSSYNEQFF
TRBV7-9	TRBJ2-5	.	CASSLSGATETQYF
TRBV27	TRBJ2-4	.	CASGLTVKNGIQYF
TRBV27	TRBJ2-7	once	CASSLQGLGLNEQYF
TRBV5-8	TRBJ2-2	.	CASSGGQFTGELFF
TRBV7-2	TRBJ1-2	.	CASSQRVGYTF
TRBV7-2	TRBJ2-7	.	CASSLVPGGSYEQYF
TRBV6-5	TRBJ2-7	once	CASSYYGQGIYEQYF
TRBV28	TRBJ2-1	few	CASSAGGAFDEQFF
TRBV6-5	TRBJ2-7	.	CASSYADASYEQYF
TRBV10-3	TRBJ2-1	.	CAISGLARSYNEQFF
TRBV5-6	TRBJ2-7	few	CASSGDSPREQYF
TRBV6-1	TRBJ1-2	.	CASSEGEAGVYGYTF
TRBV13	TRBJ2-5	.	CASSYREIETQYF
TRBV19	TRBJ2-7	.	CASSIGRGFGNEQYF
TRBV7-3	TRBJ2-1	.	CASSLTSGRANEQFF
TRBV27	TRBJ1-1	.	CASSSPEHRDRAIAFF
TRBV5-1	TRBJ1-1	.	CASSDRAVNTEAFF
TRBV5-5	TRBJ2-5	.	CASSFSSQETQYF
TRBV28	TRBJ2-7	.	CASRATGSYEQYF
TRBV7-2	TRBJ2-1	.	CASSPSRSIRSGADEQFF
TRBV29-1	TRBJ2-7	.	CSVEGGGGYEQYF
TRBV7-6	TRBJ2-7	.	CASSQSGAGGGEQYF
TRBV18	TRBJ2-1	.	CASSPVAGGTHNEQFF
TRBV28	TRBJ1-1	.	CASSASGWPEAFF
TRBV27	TRBJ2-1	.	CASSLSSAYNEQFF
TRBV27	TRBJ2-2	once	CASSLYRGPGELFF
TRBV2	TRBJ2-5	.	CASRREGETQYF
TRBV6-5	TRBJ2-7	.	CASRQTQGDSYEQYF
TRBV7-9	TRBJ1-2	.	CASSLIGGANYGYTF
TRBV7-2	TRBJ1-1	.	CASSSQGGAVTEAFF
TRBV4-3	TRBJ2-2	once	CASSQPIHLNPGLRNTGELFF
TRBV7-2	TRBJ2-1	.	CASSSQGLAGGGEQFF